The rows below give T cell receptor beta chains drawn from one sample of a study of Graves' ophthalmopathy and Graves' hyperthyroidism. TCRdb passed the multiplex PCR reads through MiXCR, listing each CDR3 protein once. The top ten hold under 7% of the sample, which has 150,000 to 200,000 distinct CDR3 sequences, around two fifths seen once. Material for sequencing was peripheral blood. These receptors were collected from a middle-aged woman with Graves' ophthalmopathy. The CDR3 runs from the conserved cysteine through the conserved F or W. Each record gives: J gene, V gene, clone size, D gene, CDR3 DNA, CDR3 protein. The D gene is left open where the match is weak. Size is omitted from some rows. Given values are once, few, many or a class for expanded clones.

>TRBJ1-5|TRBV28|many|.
TGTGCCAGCAGTTTAAGTCGGGGCCTTCAGCCCCAGCATTTT
CASSLSRGLQPQHF
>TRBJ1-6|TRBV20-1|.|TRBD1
TGCAGTGCTCTTACAGGGGGCCGTATGGGTTCACCCCTCCACTTT
CSALTGGRMGSPLHF
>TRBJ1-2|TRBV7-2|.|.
TGTGCCAGCAGCTTAGGCAGCAACCAAATCTATGGCTACACCTTC
CASSLGSNQIYGYTF
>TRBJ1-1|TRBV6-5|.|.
TGTGCCAGCAGTTTTGACAGTCACACTGAAGCTTTCTTT
CASSFDSHTEAFF
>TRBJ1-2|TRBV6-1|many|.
TGTGCCAGCAGTCAAGGTCCGGACTATGGCTACACCTTC
CASSQGPDYGYTF
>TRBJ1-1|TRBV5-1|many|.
TGCGCCAGCAGCTTGCACCCCTCGGACACTGAAGCTTTCTTT
CASSLHPSDTEAFF
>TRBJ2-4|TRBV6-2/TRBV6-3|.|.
TGTGCCAGCAGTTTCCAAGGGTCGAGGGGGGACATTCAGTACTTC
CASSFQGSRGDIQYF
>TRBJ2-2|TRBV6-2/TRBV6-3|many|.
TGTGCCAGCACTTGGGGTGGCGGCCGGACTTCCGGGGAGCTGTTTTTT
CASTWGGGRTSGELFF
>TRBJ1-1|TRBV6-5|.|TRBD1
TGTGCCAGCAGTTACTCGGGGACAGGCGTTGAAGCTTTCTTT
CASSYSGTGVEAFF
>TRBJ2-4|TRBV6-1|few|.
TGTGCCAGCAGAGAGGCGTTAGCCAAAAACATTCAGTACTTC
CASREALAKNIQYF
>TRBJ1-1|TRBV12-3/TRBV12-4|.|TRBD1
TGTGCCAGCAGTCTAACAGGGGGCTCGACGACTGAAGCTTTCTTT
CASSLTGGSTTEAFF
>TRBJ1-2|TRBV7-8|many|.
TGTGCCAGCAGCTTAGCGACAGAAAACTATGGCTACACCTTC
CASSLATENYGYTF
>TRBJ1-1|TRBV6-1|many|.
TGTGCCAGCCTCCCCCCGGGGATGAACACTGAAGCTTTCTTT
CASLPPGMNTEAFF
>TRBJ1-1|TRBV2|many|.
TGTGCCAGCAGACAGGACCGTAACACTGAAGCTTTCTTT
CASRQDRNTEAFF
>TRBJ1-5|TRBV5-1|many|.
TGCGCCAGCAGCTTGGACACACTTAATAGCAATCAGCCCCAGCATTTT
CASSLDTLNSNQPQHF
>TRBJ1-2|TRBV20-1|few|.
TGCAGTGCTCCCAATTTTAACTATGGCTACACCTTC
CSAPNFNYGYTF
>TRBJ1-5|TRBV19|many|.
TGTGCCAGTAGTAAAGGGATAAATCAGCCCCAGCATTTT
CASSKGINQPQHF
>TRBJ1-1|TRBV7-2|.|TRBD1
TGCAGCGTGGCAACAGGGGCCTTGAACACTGAAGCTTTCTTT
CSVATGALNTEAFF
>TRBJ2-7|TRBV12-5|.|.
TGTGCTAGTGGTTTGGTGGAGACCCTCAACGAGCAGTACTTC
CASGLVETLNEQYF
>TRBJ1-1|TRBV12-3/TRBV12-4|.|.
TGTGCCAGCAGCGAAACGACAGGACAAGCTTTCTTT
CASSETTGQAFF
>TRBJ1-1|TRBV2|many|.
TGTGCCAGCAGCCTGGAGGGTCTGAACACTGAAGCTTTCTTT
CASSLEGLNTEAFF
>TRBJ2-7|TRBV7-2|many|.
TGTGCCAGCAGCTTATCGCTGGTCTCCTACGAGCAGTACTTC
CASSLSLVSYEQYF
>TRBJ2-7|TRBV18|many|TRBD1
TGTGCCAGCTCACCACGAGGGACAGTGAGCTCCTACGAGCAGTACTTC
CASSPRGTVSSYEQYF
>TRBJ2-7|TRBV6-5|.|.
TGTGCCAGCAGTTCGACCACTCAAGCGTACTTC
CASSSTTQAYF
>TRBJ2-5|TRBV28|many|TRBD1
TGTGCCAGCAGTTTAGGGGGACAGTCGACCCAGTACTTC
CASSLGGQSTQYF
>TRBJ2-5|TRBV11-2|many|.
TGTGCCAGCAGCTTATCAGGGGAAGAGACCCAGTACTTC
CASSLSGEETQYF
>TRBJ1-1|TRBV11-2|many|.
TGTGCCAGCAGCTTAGGTCCCAGCCTTTACACTGAAGCTTTCTTT
CASSLGPSLYTEAFF
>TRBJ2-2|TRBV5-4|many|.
TGTGCCAGCAGCTCAAACTACAGGGAGAACAACACCGGGGAGCTGTTTTTT
CASSSNYRENNTGELFF
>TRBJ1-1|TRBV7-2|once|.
TGTGCCAGCAGCTTAGCGGGTGGCGCGGCTGAAGCTTTCTTT
CASSLAGGAAEAFF
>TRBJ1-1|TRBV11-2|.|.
TGTGCCAGCAGCTTAGAGGAGTATTACACTGAAGCTTTCTTT
CASSLEEYYTEAFF
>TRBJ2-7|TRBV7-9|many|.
TGTGCCAGCAGCTCCCGACACTCCTACGAGCAGTACTTC
CASSSRHSYEQYF
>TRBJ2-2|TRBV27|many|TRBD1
TGTGCCAGCAGTTGGTCCGGGACAGGGACCGGGGAGCTGTTTTTT
CASSWSGTGTGELFF
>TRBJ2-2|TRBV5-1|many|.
TGCGCCAGCAGCCCTGACTCTAACACCGGGGAGCTGTTTTTT
CASSPDSNTGELFF
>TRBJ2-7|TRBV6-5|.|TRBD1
TGTGCCAGCAGTCTACAGGGGGCGAGGAACGAGCAGTACTTC
CASSLQGARNEQYF
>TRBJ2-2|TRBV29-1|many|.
TGCAGCGCTAGAACAGGGCTAGCGAACACCGGGGAGCTGTTTTTT
CSARTGLANTGELFF
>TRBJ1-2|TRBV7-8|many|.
TGTGCCAGCAGCTCTGGCCCTTATGGCTACACCTTC
CASSSGPYGYTF
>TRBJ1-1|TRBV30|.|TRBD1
TGTGCCTGGCTCCCGGGACAGCTGAACACTGAAGCTTTCTTT
CAWLPGQLNTEAFF
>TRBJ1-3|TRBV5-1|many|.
TGCGCCAGCACCGACAACCCGGGATCTGGAAACACCATATATTTT
CASTDNPGSGNTIYF
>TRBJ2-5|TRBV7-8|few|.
TGTGCCAGCAGCTTAGTTGGTGGGAGAGTGGAGACCCAGTACTTC
CASSLVGGRVETQYF
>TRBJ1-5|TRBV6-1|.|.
TGTGCCAGCAGTGAATGGGGGGGCAATCAGCCCCAGCATTTT
CASSEWGGNQPQHF